The clone carrying this T cell receptor (beta chain) occurred a few times. Synthesis of TCR cDNA relied on 5'RACE template switching, which attached a universal primer site and UMIs. MiXCR was run by TCRdb on the 5' RACE reads, yielding one entry per CDR3 protein. The sample consists of about 220,000 distinct CDR3 sequences, approximately 3.2% of them appearing once. This sample is part of a study of T cells after yellow fever vaccination. The V end lost 3 bases, the J end lost 9 bases, and 9 bases lay between the germline ends. The CDR3 consists of 12 residues. Specimen: CD4+ T cells sorted from PBMCs, collected 10 days after the yellow fever booster vaccination. The chain is built from TRBV12-3 or TRBV12-4 and TRBJ2-1, with no clear D. This clonotype was sampled from a man between 18 and 29 years old who received the YFV17D yellow fever vaccine. Written as DNA, the CDR3 is TGTGCCAGCAGTTTCAGCAAAGGTGAGCAGTTCTTC. Its translation is CASSFSKGEQFF.